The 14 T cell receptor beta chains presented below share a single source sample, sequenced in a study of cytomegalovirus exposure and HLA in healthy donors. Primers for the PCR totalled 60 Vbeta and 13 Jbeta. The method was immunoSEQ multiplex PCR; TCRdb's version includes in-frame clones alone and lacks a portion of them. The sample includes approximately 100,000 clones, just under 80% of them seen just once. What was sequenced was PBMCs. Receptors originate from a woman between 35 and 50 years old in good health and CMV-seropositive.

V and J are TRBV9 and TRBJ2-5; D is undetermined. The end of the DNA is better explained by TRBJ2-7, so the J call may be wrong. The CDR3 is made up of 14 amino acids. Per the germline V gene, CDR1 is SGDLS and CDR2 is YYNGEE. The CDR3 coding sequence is TGTGCCAGCAGCGCGGGTAGTAATTCCTACGAGCAGTACTTC. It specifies CASSAGSNSYEQYF.

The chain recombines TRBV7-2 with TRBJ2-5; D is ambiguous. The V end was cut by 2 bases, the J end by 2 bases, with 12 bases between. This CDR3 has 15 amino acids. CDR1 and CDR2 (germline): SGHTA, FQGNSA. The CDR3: CASSLTGSIQETQYF. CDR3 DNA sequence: TGTGCCAGCAGCTTAACGGGTTCTATACAAGAGACCCAGTACTTC.

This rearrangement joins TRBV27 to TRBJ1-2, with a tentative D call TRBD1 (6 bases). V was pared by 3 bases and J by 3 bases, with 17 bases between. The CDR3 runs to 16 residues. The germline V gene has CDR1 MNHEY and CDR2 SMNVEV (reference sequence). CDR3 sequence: CASSLLRGGGYYGYTF. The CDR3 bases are TGTGCCAGCAGTTTGCTTCGTGGGGGCGGCTACTATGGCTACACCTTC.

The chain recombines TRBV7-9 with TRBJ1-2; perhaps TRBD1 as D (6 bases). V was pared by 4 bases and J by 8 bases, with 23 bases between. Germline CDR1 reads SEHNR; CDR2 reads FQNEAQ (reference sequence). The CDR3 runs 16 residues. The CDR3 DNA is TGTGCCAGCAGCTCCGTGGCAGGGGCATCTGGGAGAGGCTACACCTTC. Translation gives CASSSVAGASGRGYTF. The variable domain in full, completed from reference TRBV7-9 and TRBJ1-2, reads DTGVSQNPRHKITKRGQNVTFRCDPISEHNRLYWYRQTLGQGPEFLTYFQNEAQLEKSRLLSDRFSAERPKGSFSTLEIQRTEQGDSAMYLCASSSVAGASGRGYTFGSGTRLTVV.

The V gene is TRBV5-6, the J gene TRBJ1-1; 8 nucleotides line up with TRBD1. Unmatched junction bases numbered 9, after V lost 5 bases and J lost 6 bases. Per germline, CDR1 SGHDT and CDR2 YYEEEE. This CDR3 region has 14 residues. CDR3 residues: CASRYQGAVAEAFF. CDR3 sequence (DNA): TGTGCCAGCAGGTATCAGGGGGCGGTAGCTGAAGCTTTCTTT.

The CDR3 reads CSGGLANTGELFF. The CDR3 DNA reads TGCAGCGGGGGACTAGCAAACACCGGGGAGCTGTTTTTT. V is TRBV29-1 and J is TRBJ2-2; 9 nucleotides align to TRBD2. CDR1 is SQVTM and CDR2 is ANQGSEA in the germline V gene. V was pared by 7 bases and J by 2 bases, with 2 bases of the junction left unmatched. The CDR3 has 13 residues.

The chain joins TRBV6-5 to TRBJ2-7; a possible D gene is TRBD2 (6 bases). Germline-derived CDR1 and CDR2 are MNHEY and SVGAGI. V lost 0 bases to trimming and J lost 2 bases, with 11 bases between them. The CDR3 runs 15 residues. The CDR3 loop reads CASSYSGGTTYEQYF. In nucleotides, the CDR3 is TGTGCCAGCAGTTACTCTGGGGGGACGACCTACGAGCAGTACTTC.

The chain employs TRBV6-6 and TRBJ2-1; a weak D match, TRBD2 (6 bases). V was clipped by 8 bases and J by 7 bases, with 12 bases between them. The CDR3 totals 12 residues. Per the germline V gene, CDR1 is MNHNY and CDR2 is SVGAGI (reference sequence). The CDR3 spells CASGGSSNEQFF. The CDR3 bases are TGTGCCAGCGGGGGGAGCAGTAATGAGCAGTTCTTC.

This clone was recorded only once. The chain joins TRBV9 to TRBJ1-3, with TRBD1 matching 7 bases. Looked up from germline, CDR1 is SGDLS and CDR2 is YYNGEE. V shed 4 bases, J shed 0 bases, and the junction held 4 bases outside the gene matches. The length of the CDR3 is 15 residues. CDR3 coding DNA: TGTGCCAGCAGCCCGGGACAGCTCTCTGGAAACACCATATATTTT. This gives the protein CASSPGQLSGNTIYF.

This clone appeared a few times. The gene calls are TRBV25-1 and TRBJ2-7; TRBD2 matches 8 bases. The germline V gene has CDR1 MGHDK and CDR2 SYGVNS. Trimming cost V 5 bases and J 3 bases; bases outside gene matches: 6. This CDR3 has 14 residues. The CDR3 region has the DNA TGTGCCAGCAGTATTCCGGGACTAGACTACGAGCAGTACTTC. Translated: CASSIPGLDYEQYF.

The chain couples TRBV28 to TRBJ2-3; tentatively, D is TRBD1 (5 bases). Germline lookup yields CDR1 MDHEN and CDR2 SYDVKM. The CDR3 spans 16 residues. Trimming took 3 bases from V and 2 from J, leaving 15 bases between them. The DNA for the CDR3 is TGTGCCAGCAGTTTTTATTATGCAGGGAACACAGATACGCAGTATTTT. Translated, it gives CASSFYYAGNTDTQYF.

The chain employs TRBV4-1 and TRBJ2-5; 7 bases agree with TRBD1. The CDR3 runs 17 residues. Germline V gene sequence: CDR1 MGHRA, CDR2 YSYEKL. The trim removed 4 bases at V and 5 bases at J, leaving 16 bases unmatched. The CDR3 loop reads CASSLQWGQQGSETQYF. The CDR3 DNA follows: TGCGCCAGCAGCCTCCAATGGGGGCAACAGGGGTCGGAGACCCAGTACTTC.

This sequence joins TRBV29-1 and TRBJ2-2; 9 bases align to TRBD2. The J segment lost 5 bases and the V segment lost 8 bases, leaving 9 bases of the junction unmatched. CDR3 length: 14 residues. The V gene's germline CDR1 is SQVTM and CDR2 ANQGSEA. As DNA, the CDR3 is TGCAGCACATCCGGGACTAGCACTACCGGGGAGCTGTTTTTT. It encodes CSTSGTSTTGELFF.

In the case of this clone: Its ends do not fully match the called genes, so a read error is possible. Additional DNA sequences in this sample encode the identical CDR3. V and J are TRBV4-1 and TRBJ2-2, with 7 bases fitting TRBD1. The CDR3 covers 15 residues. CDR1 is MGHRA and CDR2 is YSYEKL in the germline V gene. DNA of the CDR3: TGTGCCAGCAGCCAAGGGGGCGTGGACACCGGGGAGCTGTTTTTT. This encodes CASSQGGVDTGELFF.